Reported below is one T cell receptor beta chain. This sample was taken from a study of blood T cell repertoires in COVID-19. Assay used: immunoSEQ multiplex PCR; TCRdb lists only in-frame clones, some missing. Counted here are some 180,000 clones, roughly 89% occurring once; the ten biggest clones make up around 6.6%. This CDR3 is 17 amino acids long. In germline, CDR1 is SGHTA, CDR2 FQGNSA. With V trimmed by 4 bases and J by 5 bases, 10 bases remained unmatched. Material for sequencing was peripheral blood. This chain connects TRBV7-2 to TRBJ2-5, with 13 bases fitting TRBD2. The sequence was obtained from a man between 35 and 55 years old with acute or convalescent COVID-19. The CDR3 spells CASSSSGLAGLMETQYF. The CDR3 DNA sequence: TGTGCCAGCAGCTCTTCGGGACTAGCGGGACTTATGGAGACCCAGTACTTC.